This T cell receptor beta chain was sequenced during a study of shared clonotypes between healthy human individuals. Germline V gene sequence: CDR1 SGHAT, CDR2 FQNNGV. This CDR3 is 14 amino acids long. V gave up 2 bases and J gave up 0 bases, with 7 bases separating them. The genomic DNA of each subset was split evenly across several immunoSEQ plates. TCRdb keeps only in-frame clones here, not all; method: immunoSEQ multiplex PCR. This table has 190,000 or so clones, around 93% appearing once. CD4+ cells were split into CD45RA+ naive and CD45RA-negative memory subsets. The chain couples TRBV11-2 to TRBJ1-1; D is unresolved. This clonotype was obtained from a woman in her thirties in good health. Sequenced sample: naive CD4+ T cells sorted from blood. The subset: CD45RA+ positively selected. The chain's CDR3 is CASSLSDMNTEAFF. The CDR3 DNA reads TGTGCCAGCAGCTTATCAGACATGAACACTGAAGCTTTCTTT. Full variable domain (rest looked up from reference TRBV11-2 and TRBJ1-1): EAGVAQSPRYKIIEKRQSVAFWCNPISGHATLYWYQQILGQGPKLLIQFQNNGVVDDSQLPKDRFSAERLKGVDSTLKIQPAKLEDSAVYLCASSLSDMNTEAFFGQGTRLTVV.